What follows is one T cell receptor beta chain and its context. Its antigen is not identified. Sequencing was performed with immunoSEQ multiplex PCR; in TCRdb, only in-frame clones are kept and a portion is missing. This table holds 1.4 million or so clones, around 98.5% found once. The data originate from a study of shared clonotypes between healthy human individuals. Broader study findings: Non-shared clonotypes displayed generation probabilities falling below those of clonotypes present in all four donors. The sharing of around 5% of naive CD4 clonotypes was seen across several donors.

The germline V gene encodes CDR1 SGHRS and CDR2 YFSETQ. The CDR3 runs to 13 residues. The V and J ends lost 3 bases and 3 bases respectively, with 9 bases between them. The sequence was obtained from a man aged 25 to 40 in good health. The V gene is TRBV5-1, the J gene TRBJ2-5; no reliable D call. The material sequenced was naive CD4+ T cells sorted from blood. Subset of the sample: CD45RA+ positively selected. CDR3 DNA sequence: TGCGCCAGCAGCTGGGCGGCAGAAGAGACCCAGTACTTC. This translates into CASSWAAEETQYF.